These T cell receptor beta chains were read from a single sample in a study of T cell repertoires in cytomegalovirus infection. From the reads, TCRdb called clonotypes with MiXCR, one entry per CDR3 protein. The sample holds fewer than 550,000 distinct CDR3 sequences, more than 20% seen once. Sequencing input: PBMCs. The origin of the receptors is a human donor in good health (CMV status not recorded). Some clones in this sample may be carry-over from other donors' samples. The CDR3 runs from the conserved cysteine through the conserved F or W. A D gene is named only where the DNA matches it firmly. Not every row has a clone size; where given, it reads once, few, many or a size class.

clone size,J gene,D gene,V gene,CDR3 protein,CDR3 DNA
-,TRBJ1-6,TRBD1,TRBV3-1,CASSQTGGAVNSPLHF,TGTGCCAGCAGCCAGACAGGGGGAGCTGTTAATTCACCCCTCCACTTT
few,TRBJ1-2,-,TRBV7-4,CASSREQVIRGYTF,TGTGCCAGCAGCAGAGAACAGGTTATTCGCGGCTACACCTTC
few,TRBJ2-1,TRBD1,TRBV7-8,CASSADRAFYNEQFF,TGTGCCAGCAGTGCTGACAGGGCGTTTTACAATGAGCAGTTCTTC
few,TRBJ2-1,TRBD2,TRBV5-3,CARSVTSEPYNEQFF,TGTGCCAGAAGCGTCACTAGCGAACCATACAATGAGCAGTTCTTC
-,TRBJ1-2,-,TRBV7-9,CASSSKWDYGYTF,TGTGCCAGCAGCTCCAAGTGGGACTATGGCTACACCTTC
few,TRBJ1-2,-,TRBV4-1,CASSPSPNPTNYGYTF,TGCGCCAGCAGCCCATCCCCCAACCCGACCAACTATGGCTACACCTTC
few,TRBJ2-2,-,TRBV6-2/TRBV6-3,CASSYRGHTGELFF,TGTGCCAGCAGTTACAGGGGCCACACCGGGGAGCTGTTTTTT
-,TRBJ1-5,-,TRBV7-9,CASSPGTNNQPQHF,TGTGCCAGCAGCCCCGGGACGAACAATCAGCCCCAGCATTTT
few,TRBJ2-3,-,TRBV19,CASSTGTDTDTQYF,TGTGCCAGTAGTACCGGGACCGACACAGATACGCAGTATTTT
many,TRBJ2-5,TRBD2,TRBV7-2,CASRTSGSRQETQYF,TGTGCCAGCAGGACTAGCGGGAGTAGGCAAGAGACCCAGTACTTC
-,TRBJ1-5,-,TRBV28,CASTLGLDQPQHF,TGTGCCAGCACCCTGGGGCTAGATCAGCCCCAGCATTTT